These 8 T cell receptor beta chains were sequenced from one sample in a study of beta chain features in type 1 diabetes. What was sequenced were expressed TCRB transcripts, since all of the isolated RNA had been reverse transcribed. The method was immunoSEQ multiplex PCR; TCRdb's version includes in-frame clones alone and lacks a portion of them. The sample lists 970,000 or so clones, roughly a sixth seen once, with 0.02% to 0.025% in the top ten. Sequenced input: naive CD4+ T cells from blood. Every receptor here comes from a woman in her late teens or twenties in good health.

This clone has more than one count but fewer than ten. V gene TRBV5-4 combines with J gene TRBJ1-2; 8 nucleotides align to TRBD1. CDR1 and CDR2 (germline): SGHNT, YYREEE (reference sequence). After removal of 4 bases from V and 6 bases from J, the junction contained 11 bases not matched to a gene. This CDR3 contains 15 residues. The CDR3 DNA reads TGTGCCAGCAGCCCCCGGGACAGGAGGATCGATGGCTACACCTTC. Amino acid sequence: CASSPRDRRIDGYTF.

This clone was observed a handful of times. The chain combines TRBV25-1 with TRBJ2-7; 7 bases are a match to TRBD1. Germline assignment: CDR1 MGHDK and CDR2 SYGVNS. The V gene end was trimmed by 4 bases and the J gene end by 6 bases; junction bases not matched to a gene: 9. This CDR3 spans 14 amino acids. The DNA of the CDR3 is TGTGCCAGCAGTGCCTATCAGGGGGTGGTCGAGCAGTACTTC. Its translation is CASSAYQGVVEQYF.

The V and J genes are TRBV6-5 and TRBJ1-2, with 8 nucleotides matching TRBD1. Germline CDR1 reads MNHEY; CDR2 reads SVGAGI. The CDR3 has 15 residues. J gave up 8 bases and V 0 bases, and 8 bases lay outside the gene matches. The CDR3, as DNA: TGTGCCAGCAGTTACTCCCAGGACAGGGCAAGAGGCTACACCTTC. It is translated as CASSYSQDRARGYTF.

The chain uses TRBV29-1 and TRBJ2-3; 15 bases line up with TRBD2. The trim removed 3 bases at V and 5 bases at J, leaving 3 bases unmatched. Per germline, CDR1 SQVTM and CDR2 ANQGSEA. This CDR3 region has 15 residues. CDR3 coding DNA: TGCAGCGTTGATCGGACTAGCGGGAGGGGAGATACGCAGTATTTT. Translated, it gives CSVDRTSGRGDTQYF.

This clone was counted only a few times. The chain employs TRBV15 and TRBJ2-5, with D possibly being TRBD1 (6 bases). V was trimmed by 1 base and J by 5 bases, leaving 17 bases between them. CDR1 and CDR2 (germline): LNHNV, YYDKDF (reference sequence). This CDR3 contains 16 residues. The CDR3 coding sequence is TGTGCCACCAGCAGAGGCGTCACAGGGCCAAGGGAGACCCAGTACTTC. It codes for CATSRGVTGPRETQYF.

The gene calls are TRBV10-1 and TRBJ1-1; D is uncertain. The CDR3 covers 17 residues. CDR1 is WNHNN and CDR2 is SYGVQD in the germline V gene (reference sequence). V was cut by 2 bases and J by 1 base, with 17 bases left in between. The CDR3 DNA reads TGCGCCAGCAGTGAGCCGCGGACCGAAAATGGGAACACTGAAGCTTTCTTT. Translating gives CASSEPRTENGNTEAFF.

The genes are TRBV18 and TRBJ2-7; D possibly uses TRBD1 or TRBD2 (5 bases each). The CDR3 contains 15 residues. Germline loops: CDR1 KGHSH, CDR2 LQKENI. Trimming left V 3 bases short and J 2 bases short, with 14 bases between. The CDR3 reads CASSPGGSWAYEQYF. CDR3 bases: TGTGCCAGCTCACCTGGGGGTAGTTGGGCCTACGAGCAGTACTTC.

The chain has TRBV2 and TRBJ2-5; a possible D gene is TRBD2 (6 bases). The CDR3 runs 14 residues. The V end was cut by 7 bases, the J end by 5 bases, with 17 bases between. The germline V gene encodes CDR1 SNHLY and CDR2 FYNNEI. As DNA, the CDR3 is TGTGCCAGCAATAGGGAACTAGCAGATGAGACCCAGTACTTC. Translation gives CASNRELADETQYF.